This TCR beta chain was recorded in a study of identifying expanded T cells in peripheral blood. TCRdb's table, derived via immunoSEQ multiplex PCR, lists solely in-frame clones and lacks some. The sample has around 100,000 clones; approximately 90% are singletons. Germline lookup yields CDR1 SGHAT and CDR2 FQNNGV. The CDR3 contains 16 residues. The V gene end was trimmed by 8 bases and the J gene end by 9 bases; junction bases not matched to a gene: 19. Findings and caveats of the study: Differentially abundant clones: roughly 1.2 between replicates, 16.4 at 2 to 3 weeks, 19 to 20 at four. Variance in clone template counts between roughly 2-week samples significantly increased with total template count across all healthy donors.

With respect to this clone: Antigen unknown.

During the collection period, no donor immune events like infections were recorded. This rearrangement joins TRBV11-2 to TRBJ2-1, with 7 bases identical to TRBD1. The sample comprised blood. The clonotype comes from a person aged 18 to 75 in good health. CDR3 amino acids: CASSPRDRVSRGEQFF. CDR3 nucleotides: TGTGCCAGCTCCCCCCGAGACAGGGTTTCGAGGGGTGAGCAGTTCTTC.